These 19 T cell receptor beta chains were sequenced from one sample in a study of neoadjuvant anti-PD-1 for oral cavity cancer. Sequencing was performed with immunoSEQ multiplex PCR; in TCRdb, only in-frame clones are kept and a portion is missing. The sample gives around 9,700 clones, roughly half of which show up once; roughly 29% is in the top ten. The sample consisted of tumor tissue, taken before nivolumab (anti-PD-1) treatment. These receptors were collected from a person aged 40 to 85 with oral cavity squamous cell carcinoma.

By share, this clone ranks as medium-sized. The gene calls are TRBV5-6 and TRBJ2-2; D is unresolved. CDR1 is SGHDT, CDR2 YYEEEE, per germline. The CDR3 has 15 amino acids. Trimming stripped 4 bases from V and 4 bases from J, with 14 bases between. The CDR3 reads CASSDSRRVTGELFF. The DNA for the CDR3 is TGTGCCAGCAGCGATTCTAGACGAGTCACCGGGGAGCTGTTTTTT.

As for this clone: Since no conserved phenylalanine or tryptophan closes the CDR3, a read error is the likely cause. Because the CDR3's place on the DNA is in doubt, the DNA is left out and the CDR3 is given as listed by TCRdb. The rearrangement joins TRBV30 to TRBJ1-6; TRBD1 reflects the table's D call only, with no check against the DNA. Germline loops: CDR1 GTSNPN, CDR2 SVGIG (reference sequence). The CDR3 length equals 15 residues, ends included. The CDR3 protein is CAWRGDRGLSSPPHL.

The rearrangement joins TRBV10-2 to TRBJ2-4, with 12 nucleotides matching TRBD2. V was clipped by 5 bases and J by 0 bases; unmatched bases: 5. CDR1 is WSHSY and CDR2 is SAAADI in the germline V gene. This CDR3 contains 17 residues. The CDR3 region is CASSRTSGNIAKNIQYF. In DNA form, the CDR3 reads TGCGCCAGCAGTAGGACTAGCGGGAACATAGCCAAAAACATTCAGTACTTC.

The chain has TRBV19 and TRBJ1-4, with D tentatively TRBD1 (6 bases). The CDR3 has 15 amino acids. Germline CDR1 reads LNHDA; CDR2 reads SQIVND (reference sequence). V dropped 1 base and J dropped 4 bases, with 10 bases sitting between them. CDR3 amino acids: CASSIGTASNEKLFF. DNA of the CDR3: TGTGCCAGTAGTATAGGGACAGCAAGTAATGAAAAACTGTTTTTT.

V and J are TRBV4-3 and TRBJ1-2; no reliable D call. The V and J ends lost 0 bases and 1 base respectively, with 18 bases between them. Germline lookup yields CDR1 LGHNA and CDR2 YSLEER. This CDR3 spans 18 amino acids. CDR3 sequence: CASSQENGSIGFNYGYTF. DNA of the CDR3: TGCGCCAGCAGCCAAGAGAATGGCAGTATCGGCTTTAACTATGGCTACACCTTC.

The rearrangement joins TRBV5-1 to TRBJ1-2, with D unclear. The CDR3 length is 14 residues. The ends were cut back, 4 bases at V and 8 bases at J, with 18 bases in the middle. In germline, CDR1 is SGHRS, CDR2 YFSETQ. CDR3 DNA sequence: TGCGCCAGCAGCCCCGGGCCCCCCAGAGGGGGCTACACCTTC. It specifies CASSPGPPRGGYTF.

The chain employs TRBV10-3 and TRBJ1-4; no clear D gene. The V and J ends lost 4 bases and 7 bases respectively, with 13 bases between them. This CDR3 region has 14 residues. Germline CDR1 and CDR2: ENHRY and SYGVKD. CDR3 DNA sequence: TGTGCCATCAGTGGGGGTTCTGGATTTGAAAAACTGTTTTTT. As protein: CAISGGSGFEKLFF.

This clone turned up a few times. V usage is TRBV28 and J usage is TRBJ1-2; possibly TRBD1 for D (6 bases). The germline V gene encodes CDR1 MDHEN and CDR2 SYDVKM. The V gene lost 5 bases and the J gene lost 5 bases, with 15 bases spanning the gap. The CDR3 covers 14 residues. The CDR3 reads CASSRTATSYGYTF. CDR3 DNA sequence: TGTGCCAGCAGTAGGACAGCTACTTCTTATGGCTACACCTTC.

The V and J genes are TRBV7-2 and TRBJ1-2, with 7 bases lining up with TRBD1. V trimming: 1 base; J trimming: 2 bases; junction bases outside the gene matches: 4. There are 15 residues in the CDR3. Germline CDR1 SGHTA, CDR2 FQGNSA. The CDR3 coding sequence is TGTGCCAGCAGCTTAGAAGGGGGCGCAAACTATGGCTACACCTTC. It translates to CASSLEGGANYGYTF.

This clone was seen just once. The rearrangement uses TRBV5-1 and TRBJ1-1; D may be TRBD1 (5 bases). The CDR3 contains 13 residues. CDR1 is SGHRS and CDR2 is YFSETQ in the germline V gene. V gave up 4 bases and J gave up 4 bases, with 11 bases separating them. The CDR3 DNA is TGCGCCAGCAGCCGGGGGACGCGCACTGAAGCTTTCTTT. It translates to CASSRGTRTEAFF.

The chain links TRBV18 to TRBJ2-7, with D uncertain. The V and J ends lost 1 base and 6 bases respectively, with 13 bases between them. This CDR3 has 14 residues. Germline V lookup: CDR1 KGHSH, CDR2 LQKENI. This CDR3 reads CASSPQGGVGEQYF. DNA for the CDR3: TGTGCCAGCTCACCACAGGGTGGGGTTGGCGAGCAGTACTTC.

This clone was seen a few times. This chain uses TRBV28 with TRBJ1-2, with 8 bases matching TRBD1. The germline V gene encodes CDR1 MDHEN and CDR2 SYDVKM. CDR3 length equals 14 residues. The V segment lost 3 bases and the J segment 7 bases; nucleotides outside the gene matches: 7. In DNA, the CDR3 is TGTGCCAGCAGTTTCCCCGGACAGGGTTTTGGCTACACCTTC. Protein: CASSFPGQGFGYTF.

The CDR3 loop reads CASVRENTIYF. CDR3 nucleotide sequence: TGTGCCAGCGTTAGAGAGAACACCATATATTTT. The V and J genes are TRBV5-5 and TRBJ1-3; the D is unclear. This CDR3 has 11 residues. Germline CDR1 SGHKS, CDR2 YYEKEE (reference sequence). Trimming pared 7 bases from V and 7 bases from J, leaving 9 bases between.

This chain uses TRBV28 with TRBJ2-5; D is tentatively TRBD1 or TRBD2 (5 bases each). V was shortened by 6 bases and J by 4 bases, with 12 bases between the two germline ends. The CDR3 length is 13 residues. Germline CDR1 and CDR2: MDHEN and SYDVKM. The CDR3 bases are TGTGCCAGCAGCCGGGGCCGCGCAGAGACCCAGTACTTC. Translated, it gives CASSRGRAETQYF. Filled out from reference TRBV28 and TRBJ2-5, the complete variable domain reads DVKVTQSSRYLVKRTGEKVFLECVQDMDHENMFWYRQDPGLGLRLIYFSYDVKMKEKGDIPEGYSVSREKKERFSLILESASTNQTSMYLCASSRGRAETQYFGPGTRLLVL.

The rearrangement uses TRBV18 and TRBJ2-7; TRBD2 agrees at 9 bases. Germline V gene lookup returns CDR1 KGHSH and CDR2 LQKENI. The CDR3 has 15 residues. The V gene end was trimmed by 3 bases and the J gene end by 3 bases; junction bases not matched to a gene: 6. The CDR3 sequence is CASSPGSGGNYEQYF. The CDR3 DNA reads TGTGCCAGCTCACCGGGGAGCGGGGGGAACTACGAGCAGTACTTC.

The CDR3 here is CASSTRGRPYEQYF. In nucleotides, the CDR3 is TGTGCCAGTAGTACGAGAGGCAGGCCCTACGAGCAGTACTTC. V and J are TRBV19 and TRBJ2-7; D not resolved. V gave up 4 bases and J gave up 2 bases, with 12 bases separating them. The CDR3 totals 14 residues. The germline V gene encodes CDR1 LNHDA and CDR2 SQIVND (reference sequence).

This clone came up once. This sequence joins TRBV7-3 and TRBJ1-1; possible D gene TRBD1, 5 bases. This CDR3 spans 15 amino acids. CDR1 SGHTA and CDR2 FQGTGA come from the germline V gene. V was shortened by 2 bases and J by 0 bases, with 10 bases between the two germline ends. CDR3 in DNA: TGTGCCAGCAGCTTACAGGGCAGGATGAACACTGAAGCTTTCTTT. This gives the protein CASSLQGRMNTEAFF.

The V call is TRBV14, the J call TRBJ1-2; 7 nucleotides line up with TRBD1. This CDR3 is 15 amino acids long. The germline V gene encodes CDR1 SGHDN and CDR2 FVKESK. Unmatched junction bases numbered 11, after V lost 4 bases and J lost 6 bases. CDR3 nucleotide sequence: TGTGCCAGCAGCCGGGGGGCAGGGGGATATGATGGCTACACCTTC. Its protein is CASSRGAGGYDGYTF.

The chain combines TRBV28 with TRBJ1-5; the D is unclear. V gave up 1 base and J gave up 4 bases, with 8 bases separating them. This CDR3 region has 14 residues. From germline, CDR1 is MDHEN and CDR2 SYDVKM. CDR3 amino acids: CASSLLPGNQPQHF. DNA for the CDR3: TGTGCCAGCAGTTTATTGCCAGGTAATCAGCCCCAGCATTTT.